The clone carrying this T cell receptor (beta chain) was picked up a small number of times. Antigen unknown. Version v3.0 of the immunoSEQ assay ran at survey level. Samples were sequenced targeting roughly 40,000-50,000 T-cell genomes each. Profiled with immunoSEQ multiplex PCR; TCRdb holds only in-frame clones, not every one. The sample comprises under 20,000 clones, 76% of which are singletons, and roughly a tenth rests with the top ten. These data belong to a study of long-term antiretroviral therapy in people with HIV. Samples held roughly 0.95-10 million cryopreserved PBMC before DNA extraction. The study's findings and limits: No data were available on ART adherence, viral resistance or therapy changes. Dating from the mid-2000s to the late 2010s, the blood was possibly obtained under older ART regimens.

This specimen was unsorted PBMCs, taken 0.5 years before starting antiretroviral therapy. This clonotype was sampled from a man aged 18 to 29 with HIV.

CDR3 amino acids: CASSQRGSHQPQHF. The CDR3 bases are TGCGCCAGCAGCCAAAGGGGGAGCCATCAGCCCCAGCATTTT. The chain combines TRBV4-1 with TRBJ1-5; possibly TRBD1 for D (6 bases). Germline V gene data show CDR1 as MGHRA and CDR2 as YSYEKL. V was pared by 2 bases and J by 5 bases, with 10 bases between. The CDR3 is made up of 14 amino acids.